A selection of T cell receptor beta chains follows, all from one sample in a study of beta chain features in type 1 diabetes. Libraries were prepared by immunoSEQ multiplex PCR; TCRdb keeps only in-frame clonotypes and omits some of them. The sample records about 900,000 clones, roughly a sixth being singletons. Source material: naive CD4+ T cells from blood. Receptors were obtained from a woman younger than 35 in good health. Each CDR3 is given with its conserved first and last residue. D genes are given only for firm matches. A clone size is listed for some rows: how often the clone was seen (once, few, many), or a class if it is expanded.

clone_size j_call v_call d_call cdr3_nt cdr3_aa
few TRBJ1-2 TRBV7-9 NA TGTGCCAGCAGCGTTGGACCGCTTCAGTACTATGGCTACACCTTC CASSVGPLQYYGYTF
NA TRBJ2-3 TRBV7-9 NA TGTGCCAGCATCTCCGGGAGATCCACAGATACGCAGTATTTT CASISGRSTDTQYF
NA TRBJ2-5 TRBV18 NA TGTGCCAGCTCACCCCGGGCCCAAGAGACCCAGTACTTC CASSPRAQETQYF
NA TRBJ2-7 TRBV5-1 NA TGCGCCAGCAGCGCGGGGATTTTAGGGTTCTACGAGCAGTACTTC CASSAGILGFYEQYF
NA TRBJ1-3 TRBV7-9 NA TGTGCCAGCAACCCGGCCGACACCATATATTTT CASNPADTIYF
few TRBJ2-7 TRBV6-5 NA TGTGCCAGCAGTACGACAGGAATCCACGAGCAGTACTTC CASSTTGIHEQYF
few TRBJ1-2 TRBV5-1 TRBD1 TGCGCCAGCAGCTTGGGGCGAGCCGGGACAGGGTATGGCTACACCTTC CASSLGRAGTGYGYTF
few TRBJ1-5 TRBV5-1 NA TGCGCCAGCAGCTTGGGGGGGCTTATCGGTCAGCCCCAGCATTTT CASSLGGLIGQPQHF
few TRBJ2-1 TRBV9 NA TGTGCCAGCAGCGTAGTTAGCGGCAATGAGCAGTTCTTC CASSVVSGNEQFF
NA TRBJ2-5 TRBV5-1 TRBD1 TGCGCCAGCAGCCCAAACGACAGGGTCCGGGAGACCCAGTACTTC CASSPNDRVRETQYF
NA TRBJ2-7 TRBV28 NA TGTGCCAGCAGTACCTACGAGCAGTACTTC CASSTYEQYF
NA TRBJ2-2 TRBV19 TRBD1 TGTGCCAGTACCGGGACAGGGAAAAACACCGGGGAGCTGTTTTTT CASTGTGKNTGELFF
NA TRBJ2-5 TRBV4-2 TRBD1 TGTGCCAGCAGCCCGGGACAGCTCCAAGAGACCCAGTACTTC CASSPGQLQETQYF
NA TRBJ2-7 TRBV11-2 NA TGTGCCAGCAGCTTAGGTCTAGTCGAGCAGTACTTC CASSLGLVEQYF
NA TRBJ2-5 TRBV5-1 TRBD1 TGCGCCAGCACCCTACAGGGGGCCCAAGAGACCCAGTACTTC CASTLQGAQETQYF
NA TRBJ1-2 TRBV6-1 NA TGTGCCAGCCAACAAGGTCGTATAAACTATGGCTACACCTTC CASQQGRINYGYTF
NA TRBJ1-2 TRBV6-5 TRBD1 TGTGCCAGCAGTTACGCGGGAGACAGGGACTATGGCTACACCTTC CASSYAGDRDYGYTF